These 30 T cell receptor beta chains were sequenced from one sample in a study of control samples from healthy donors and cancer patients. Clones were sequenced by immunoSEQ multiplex PCR, and TCRdb holds only the in-frame ones, with some missing. Of around 120,000 clones in the sample, roughly 91% were seen once. Sequencing was done on a sample of blood. These receptors came from a woman aged 65 to 85 in good health.

This sequence joins TRBV7-9 and TRBJ1-3; D call uncertain. V lost 2 bases and J lost 0, with 8 bases in between. The CDR3 contains 15 residues. Germline CDR1 reads SEHNR; CDR2 reads FQNEAQ (reference sequence). The CDR3 region has the DNA TGTGCCAGCAGCTTACAGCCAGCCTCTGGAAACACCATATATTTT. Residues: CASSLQPASGNTIYF.

The CDR3 loop is CASSRTGEGYGYTF. In nucleotides, the CDR3 is TGTGCCAGCAGTAGGACAGGGGAGGGCTATGGCTACACCTTC. The genes are TRBV6-6 and TRBJ1-2; the match to TRBD1 covers 9 bases. Trimming cost V 5 bases and J 4 bases; bases outside gene matches: 5. The CDR3 length is 14 residues. Germline V lookup: CDR1 MNHNY, CDR2 SVGAGI (reference sequence).

In DNA form, the CDR3 reads TGTGCCAGCAGCTCCAAGGCTGGCGATACGCAGTATTTT. The encoded protein is CASSSKAGDTQYF. This chain joins TRBV7-2 and TRBJ2-3; D unresolved. Germline V gene sequence: CDR1 SGHTA, CDR2 FQGNSA. The length of the CDR3 is 13 residues. Trimming stripped 4 bases from V and 6 bases from J, with 11 bases between.

The gene calls are TRBV10-1 and TRBJ2-1, with D perhaps matching TRBD1 or TRBD2 (5 bases each). CDR3 length: 14 residues. Trimming stripped 0 bases from V and 7 bases from J, with 10 bases between. The V gene's germline CDR1 is WNHNN and CDR2 SYGVQD (reference sequence). The CDR3 DNA reads as TGCGCCAGCAGTGAGTCAGGGACGGGAAATGAGCAGTTCTTC. The encoded protein is CASSESGTGNEQFF.

The chain combines TRBV7-6 with TRBJ2-7; D is possibly TRBD1 or TRBD2 (9 bases each). The ends were cut back, 5 bases at V and 5 bases at J, with 19 bases in the middle. Germline assignment: CDR1 SGHVS and CDR2 FNYEAQ. The CDR3 covers 15 residues. DNA for the CDR3: TGTGCCAGCAGCGCGGGGGGGACAGGGTACCACGAGCAGTACTTC. It codes for CASSAGGTGYHEQYF.

The V gene is TRBV19, the J gene TRBJ2-7, with TRBD1 matching over 8 bases. The CDR3 is 14 residues long. CDR1 is LNHDA, CDR2 SQIVND, per germline (reference sequence). V trimming: 3 bases; J trimming: 6 bases; junction bases outside the gene matches: 7. DNA of the CDR3: TGTGCCAGTAGTATGACAGGGGCGGTCGGCGAGCAGTACTTC. It translates to CASSMTGAVGEQYF.

This clone was found once. The chain links TRBV27 to TRBJ2-3, with 9 positions matching TRBD2. This CDR3 has 16 residues. Unmatched junction bases numbered 11, after V lost 2 bases and J lost 8 bases. Germline V gene sequence: CDR1 MNHEY, CDR2 SMNVEV (reference sequence). The CDR3 loop is CASSLIAGEVKFTQYF. The CDR3 DNA sequence: TGTGCCAGCAGTTTAATAGCGGGGGAAGTAAAATTTACGCAGTATTTT.

The chain employs TRBV3-1 (or the pseudogene TRBV3-2) and TRBJ2-5; 8 positions agree with TRBD2. Trimming at V came to 6 bases and at J to 5 bases, leaving 8 bases not matched to a gene. Looked up from germline, CDR1 is LGHDT and CDR2 is YNNKEL (reference sequence). The CDR3 contains 14 residues. The DNA of the CDR3 is TGTGCCAGCAGTTCCAGCGGGGGATCGGAGACCCAGTACTTC. Translated: CASSSSGGSETQYF.

The chain combines TRBV19 with TRBJ1-1; the D gene is possibly TRBD1 (6 bases). The CDR3 is made up of 13 amino acids. V was shortened by 5 bases and J by 7 bases, with 14 bases between the two germline ends. The germline V gene has CDR1 LNHDA and CDR2 SQIVND (reference sequence). CDR3 sequence: CASSEQGPGEAFF. The CDR3 DNA follows: TGTGCCAGTAGTGAACAGGGTCCGGGTGAAGCTTTCTTT.

This clone was seen only a few times. In the same sample, other DNA sequences code for this CDR3. The V gene is TRBV6-2 or TRBV6-3, the J gene TRBJ2-5; TRBD1 or TRBD2 may be the D gene (5 bases each). V was clipped by 2 bases and J by 5 bases, with 12 bases between them. CDR1 MNHEY and CDR2 SVGEGT come from the germline V gene. The CDR3 length is 14 residues. The CDR3 region has the DNA TGTGCCAGCAGTTACGTGGGGGTGGGCGAGACCCAGTACTTC. This gives the protein CASSYVGVGETQYF.

J is TRBJ1-3 and V is TRBV5-4, with D possibly matching TRBD1 (5 bases). Trimming left V 3 bases short and J 3 bases short, with 13 bases between. The V gene's germline CDR1 is SGHNT and CDR2 YYREEE (reference sequence). The length of the CDR3 is 15 residues. In DNA, the CDR3 is TGTGCCAGCAGCTCTTTCCGGGACTTTGGAAACACCATATATTTT. Residues: CASSSFRDFGNTIYF. The entire variable domain, with the rest obtained from reference TRBV5-4 and TRBJ1-3, is as follows: ETGVTQSPTHLIKTRGQQVTLRCSSQSGHNTVSWYQQALGQGPQFIFQYYREEENGRGNFPPRFSGLQFPNYSSELNVNALELDDSALYLCASSSFRDFGNTIYFGEGSWLTVV.

V and J are TRBV11-1 and TRBJ1-1; the D gene is possibly TRBD1 (5 bases). CDR3 length equals 12 residues. Trimming removed 8 bases at V and 1 base at J, with 8 bases between. CDR1 and CDR2 from the germline V gene are SGHAT and FQDESV (reference sequence). Here the CDR3 DNA reads TGTGCCAGCCGGGACTGGAACACTGAAGCTTTCTTT. Amino acid sequence: CASRDWNTEAFF.

This clone was seen just once. The genes are TRBV5-5 and TRBJ1-5; tentative D call: TRBD1 (5 bases). The CDR3 has 15 residues. The germline CDR1 and CDR2 sequences are SGHKS and YYEKEE (reference sequence). Trimming pared 0 bases from V and 9 bases from J, leaving 16 bases between. This CDR3 reads CASSLESARGVPQHF. DNA for the CDR3: TGTGCCAGCAGCTTGGAGTCGGCCCGGGGGGTGCCCCAGCATTTT.

The chain uses TRBV6-6 and TRBJ1-3; 7 nucleotides agree with TRBD1. The germline V gene encodes CDR1 MNHNY and CDR2 SVGAGI (reference sequence). The CDR3 runs to 12 residues. The V gene end was trimmed by 6 bases and the J gene end by 4 bases; junction bases not matched to a gene: 0. CDR3 residues: CASSRGGNTIYF. CDR3 DNA sequence: TGTGCCAGCAGCAGGGGGGGAAACACCATATATTTT.

The chain carries TRBV10-1 and TRBJ2-5; no reliable D call. Trimming took 4 bases from V and 4 from J, leaving 10 bases between them. Germline CDR1 is WNHNN and CDR2 is SYGVQD (reference sequence). The CDR3 totals 13 residues. The CDR3 DNA reads TGCGCCAGCAGTGCCAAGGCCGGAGAGACCCAGTACTTC. This encodes CASSAKAGETQYF.

The chain is built from TRBV5-6 and TRBJ2-7; 10 nucleotides agree with TRBD1. The germline V gene has CDR1 SGHDT and CDR2 YYEEEE. The ends lost 4 bases at V and 3 bases at J; junction bases unmatched: 4. The length of the CDR3 is 14 residues. The DNA for the CDR3 is TGTGCCAGCAGCCCGGGGACAGGGGTCTACGAGCAGTACTTC. Residues: CASSPGTGVYEQYF. The complete variable domain, with remaining parts taken from reference TRBV5-6 and TRBJ2-7, reads DAGVTQSPTHLIKTRGQQVTLRCSPKSGHDTVSWYQQALGQGPQFIFQYYEEEERQRGNFPDRFSGHQFPNYSSELNVNALLLGDSALYLCASSPGTGVYEQYFGPGTRLTVT.

This chain connects TRBV7-9 to TRBJ1-4; 9 bases match TRBD1. The germline V gene encodes CDR1 SEHNR and CDR2 FQNEAQ (reference sequence). V was pared by 5 bases and J by 8 bases, with 12 bases of the junction left unmatched. The CDR3 runs 16 residues. The CDR3: CASSTSTGGLGEKLFF. In DNA, the CDR3 is TGTGCCAGCAGCACCAGCACAGGGGGCTTAGGCGAAAAACTGTTTTTT. The complete variable domain, with remaining parts taken from reference TRBV7-9 and TRBJ1-4, reads DTGVSQNPRHKITKRGQNVTFRCDPISEHNRLYWYRQTLGQGPEFLTYFQNEAQLEKSRLLSDRFSAERPKGSFSTLEIQRTEQGDSAMYLCASSTSTGGLGEKLFFGSGTQLSVL.

In this sample, this clone turned up a few times. The genes are TRBV20-1 and TRBJ1-4, with D possibly TRBD1 on 5 matching bases. CDR3 size: 11 residues. V was trimmed by 6 bases and J by 8 bases, leaving 10 bases between them. The germline V gene has CDR1 DFQATT and CDR2 SNEGSKA (reference sequence). DNA of the CDR3: TGCAGTGCGGGGGTCGGCGAAAAACTGTTTTTT. This gives the protein CSAGVGEKLFF.

The chain links TRBV5-1 to TRBJ2-6, with a tentative D call TRBD1 (6 bases). With 0 bases removed from V and 0 bases from J, the gap between germline ends came to 10 bases. Germline lookup yields CDR1 SGHRS and CDR2 YFSETQ. This CDR3 is 17 amino acids long. The CDR3 is CASSLAGAVSGANVLTF. As DNA, the CDR3 is TGCGCCAGCAGCTTGGCAGGGGCCGTCTCTGGGGCCAACGTCCTGACTTTC.

This chain connects TRBV5-1 to TRBJ1-1; tentatively, D is TRBD1 (6 bases). Germline V gene data show CDR1 as SGHRS and CDR2 as YFSETQ. This CDR3 has 14 residues. V dropped 2 bases and J dropped 1 base, with 9 bases sitting between them. The CDR3 loop is CASSFPGQNTEAFF. The CDR3 DNA is TGCGCCAGCAGCTTTCCGGGACAGAACACTGAAGCTTTCTTT.

The V call is TRBV7-8, the J call TRBJ2-7, with D perhaps matching TRBD1 (5 bases). The CDR3 spans 13 residues. Germline V gene data show CDR1 as SGHVS and CDR2 as FQNEAQ. The germline V and J ends were trimmed by 5 bases and 4 bases, with 12 bases remaining between them. The CDR3 nucleotides read TGTGCCAGCAGCCGAGGCGACAGTTACGAGCAGTACTTC. Translation: CASSRGDSYEQYF.

V is TRBV13 and J is TRBJ1-2, with a possible D match to TRBD1 (5 bases). Germline assignment: CDR1 PRHDT and CDR2 FYEKMQ (reference sequence). The ends were cut back, 4 bases at V and 0 bases at J, with 15 bases in the middle. CDR3 length equals 16 residues. CDR3 sequence (DNA): TGTGCCAGCAGCTCGGGACCTACCTCTTCTAACTATGGCTACACCTTC. It is translated as CASSSGPTSSNYGYTF.

The chain employs TRBV2 and TRBJ2-1, with 11 nucleotides matching TRBD2. This CDR3 contains 16 residues. The ends lost 4 bases at V and 7 bases at J; junction bases unmatched: 9. Germline CDR1 SNHLY, CDR2 FYNNEI. This chain's CDR3 is CASSGTLAGGPNEQFF. The CDR3 nucleotides are TGTGCCAGCAGTGGAACGCTAGCGGGGGGCCCTAATGAGCAGTTCTTC.

The CDR3 sequence: CASSSAPGNQPQHF. For the CDR3, the DNA is TGTGCCAGCAGCTCTGCCCCGGGCAATCAGCCCCAGCATTTT. The chain carries TRBV11-2 and TRBJ1-5; D call uncertain. V lost 4 bases to trimming and J lost 2 bases, with 9 bases between them. CDR1 SGHAT and CDR2 FQNNGV come from the germline V gene. The CDR3 has 14 residues.

The chain has TRBV6-5 and TRBJ1-5; D might be TRBD1 (5 bases). This CDR3 comprises 12 residues. Trimming cost V 2 bases and J 11 bases, with 10 bases left between them. CDR1 is MNHEY, CDR2 SVGAGI, per germline. CDR3 in DNA: TGTGCCAGCAGTTACCGGGGGGGAGCCCAGCATTTT. Translating it yields CASSYRGGAQHF.

The chain recombines TRBV6-2 or TRBV6-3 with TRBJ2-7, with no clear D. Germline assignment: CDR1 MNHEY and CDR2 SVGEGT. The V gene lost 6 bases and the J gene lost 0 bases, with 6 bases spanning the gap. This CDR3 region has 12 residues. The CDR3 bases are TGTGCCAGCAGCCCCCTCTCCTACGAGCAGTACTTC. Its translation: CASSPLSYEQYF.

This chain connects TRBV6-5 to TRBJ1-1; D not resolved. The length of the CDR3 is 13 residues. Germline loops: CDR1 MNHEY, CDR2 SVGAGI. The V end was cut by 6 bases, the J end by 3 bases, with 11 bases between. CDR3 coding DNA: TGTGCCAGCAGCCGACCGGACTACACTGAAGCTTTCTTT. It yields the protein CASSRPDYTEAFF.

The chain couples TRBV18 to TRBJ1-5; D gene unclear. The CDR3 sequence is 14 residues long. V was cut by 2 bases and J by 6 bases, with 11 bases left in between. Germline values: CDR1 KGHSH, CDR2 LQKENI. The CDR3: CASSPSVFRQPQHF. CDR3 coding DNA: TGTGCCAGCTCACCATCGGTGTTCCGTCAGCCCCAGCATTTT.

This chain links TRBV10-3 with TRBJ2-1; 13 nucleotides line up with TRBD2. Germline assignment: CDR1 ENHRY and CDR2 SYGVKD. The CDR3 sequence is 15 residues long. The J segment lost 8 bases and the V segment lost 4 bases, leaving 5 bases of the junction unmatched. The DNA of the CDR3 is TGTGCCATCAGTGGGGGACTAGCGGGGTCTTATGAGCAGTTCTTC. It yields the protein CAISGGLAGSYEQFF.

CDR3 DNA sequence: TGTGCCAGCTGGGGGCGGGGGGGGAGCTCCTACAATGAGCAGTTCTTC. Translated, it gives CASWGRGGSSYNEQFF. This chain links TRBV2 with TRBJ2-1; 9 positions agree with TRBD2. The CDR3 runs 16 residues. Trimming removed 8 bases from V and 0 bases from J; junction bases left unmatched: 8. CDR1 and CDR2 from the germline V gene are SNHLY and FYNNEI.